Shown below are 5 T cell receptor beta chains from a single sample sequenced in a study of cytomegalovirus exposure and HLA in healthy donors (dated by TCRdb to 2016 to 2017). Library generation was performed with the immunoSEQ multiplex PCR assay. TCRdb limited this immuneACCESS table to in-frame rearrangements with V and J called. A share of clones is missing; checked studies link under half to unresolved V genes, and the rest is unexplained. This sample gives around 86,000 clones in total; about 93% of them show up just once. The ten top clones hold about 1.1% of the sample. Specimen: PBMCs. The receptor source for this set is a woman in her 30s in good health and CMV-seropositive.

The chain is built from TRBV7-2 and TRBJ1-2, with TRBD1 matching 10 bases. The CDR3 totals 15 residues. Germline loops: CDR1 SGHTA, CDR2 FQGNSA. With V trimmed by 5 bases and J by 4 bases, 7 bases remained unmatched. In DNA, the CDR3 is TGTGCCAGCAGCCTCCAGACAGGGGGCTTCTATGGCTACACCTTC. This codes for CASSLQTGGFYGYTF.

The chain uses TRBV6-6 and TRBJ2-2; TRBD1 matches at 7 bases. CDR1 and CDR2 (germline): MNHNY, SVGAGI (reference sequence). The CDR3 has 14 residues. With 6 bases clipped from V and 5 bases from J, the junction kept 6 bases outside the gene matches. This CDR3 is CASSPGTETGELFF. The CDR3 DNA sequence: TGTGCCAGCAGCCCCGGGACAGAGACCGGGGAGCTGTTTTTT.

The rearrangement joins TRBV6-1 to TRBJ2-5; 7 bases are shared with TRBD1. From germline, CDR1 is MNHNS and CDR2 SASEGT. The CDR3 is made up of 12 amino acids. V was clipped by 9 bases and J by 5 bases; unmatched bases: 6. The CDR3, as DNA: TGTGCCAGAGGGGGCGTGGGGGAGACCCAGTACTTC. Residues: CARGGVGETQYF.

V gene TRBV12-5 combines with J gene TRBJ2-2; D perhaps matches TRBD1 (6 bases). V lost 1 base to trimming and J lost 5 bases, with 14 bases between them. Germline V gives CDR1 LGHNT, CDR2 FRNRAP. This CDR3 is 16 amino acids long. Here the CDR3 DNA reads TGTGCTAGTGGTTTGGCACAGGGACCCATAACCGGGGAGCTGTTTTTT. Residues: CASGLAQGPITGELFF.

The chain recombines TRBV6-5 with TRBJ2-7, with 8 bases identical to TRBD1. The CDR3 has 16 residues. Germline trimming cut 2 bases from V and 4 bases from J; bases unmatched to any gene: 10. Looked up from germline, CDR1 is MNHEY and CDR2 is SVGAGI. The chain's CDR3 is CASSYLGTGGGYEQYF. CDR3 nucleotides: TGTGCCAGCAGTTACCTTGGGACAGGTGGAGGATACGAGCAGTACTTC.